This T cell receptor (beta chain) came from a study of PD-L1 blockade in urothelial cancer. For the study at large: Male sex and bladder-origin urothelial cancer were recorded for about 90% of the roughly 30 patients. Blood samples had a median of around 140,000 T cells, tens of thousands of unique TCRs, and clonality 0.07 to 0.08.

Only in-frame clones appear in the TCRdb table, and some are missing; sequencing was by immunoSEQ multiplex PCR. The profile covers under 45,000 clones, with 70% to 85% appearing a single time and about 17% taken by the ten largest. The study, taken as a whole, reports: Patients with durable benefit had greater blood expansion of tumor-associated TCR clones 3 weeks into treatment.

Note on this clone: The antigen is not known.

The sequences come from PBMCs, collected around atezolizumab (anti-PD-L1) treatment. This receptor was identified in a man aged 60-69 years with urothelial cancer.

The CDR3 loop is CASSSGQVRTDTQYF. The CDR3 DNA follows: TGTGCCAGCAGCTCCGGACAGGTCCGCACAGATACGCAGTATTTT. V usage is TRBV7-9 and J usage is TRBJ2-3; TRBD1 agrees at 7 bases. V shed 4 bases, J shed 1 base, and the junction held 5 bases outside the gene matches. This CDR3 comprises 15 residues. Germline V CDR1 and CDR2: SEHNR, FQNEAQ (reference sequence).